The T cell receptor beta chain described here comes from a study of identical twins. Many counts were recorded for this clonotype. What it recognizes is unknown. Findings and caveats of the study: Out-of-frame TCR alpha sharing in monozygotic twins exceeded recombination model predictions. Weaker excess twin sharing was seen among beta out-of-frame sequences. Within cord blood, abundant beta clonotypes carried fewer insertions, but memory repertoires showed no such trend.

Per germline, CDR1 SGHAT and CDR2 FQNNGV. V was clipped by 3 bases and J by 7 bases; unmatched bases: 3. The CDR3 sequence is 14 residues long. Template switching, a step in the protocol, added a universal primer site, and cDNA carried unique molecular identifiers. Each CDR3 protein gets one entry after TCRdb re-called the 5' RACE reads with MiXCR. In the table there are fewer than 450,000 distinct CDR3 sequences, about 10% of which are singletons. Sequenced material: naive T cells sorted from blood. This rearrangement joins TRBV11-2 to TRBJ1-6; 7 bases line up with TRBD1. The clonotype was recovered from a woman between 45 and 60 years old in good health. The CDR3 spells CASSFQGENSPLHF. CDR3 bases: TGTGCCAGCAGCTTCCAGGGGGAGAATTCACCCCTCCACTTT.